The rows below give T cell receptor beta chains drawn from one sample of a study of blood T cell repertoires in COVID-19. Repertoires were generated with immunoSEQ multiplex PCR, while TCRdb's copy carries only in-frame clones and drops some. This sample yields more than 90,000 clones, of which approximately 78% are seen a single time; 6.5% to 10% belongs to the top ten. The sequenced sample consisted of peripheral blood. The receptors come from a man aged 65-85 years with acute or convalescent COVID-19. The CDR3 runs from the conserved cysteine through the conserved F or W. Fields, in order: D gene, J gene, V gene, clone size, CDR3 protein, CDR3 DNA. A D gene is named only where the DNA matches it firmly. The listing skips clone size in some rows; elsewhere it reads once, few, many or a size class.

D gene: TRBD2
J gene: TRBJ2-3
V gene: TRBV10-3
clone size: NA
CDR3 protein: CAISEWRGGSGRTDTQYF
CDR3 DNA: TGTGCCATCAGTGAGTGGCGGGGGGGGTCAGGTCGGACAGATACGCAGTATTTT

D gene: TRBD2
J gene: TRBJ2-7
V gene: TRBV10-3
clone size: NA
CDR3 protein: CATRDLTSGRGYEQYF
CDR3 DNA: TGTGCCACCCGCGATCTGACTAGCGGGAGGGGGTACGAGCAGTACTTC

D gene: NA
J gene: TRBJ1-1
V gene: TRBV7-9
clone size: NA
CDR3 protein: CASSSGATRLDTEAFF
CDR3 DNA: TGTGCCAGCAGCTCAGGGGCGACTCGGTTGGACACTGAAGCTTTCTTT

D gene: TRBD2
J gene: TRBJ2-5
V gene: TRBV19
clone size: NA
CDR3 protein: CASSLAGGQETQYF
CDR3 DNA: TGTGCCAGTAGTCTGGCGGGAGGGCAAGAGACCCAGTACTTC

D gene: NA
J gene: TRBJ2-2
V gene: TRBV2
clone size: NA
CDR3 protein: CASRTGGPATGELFF
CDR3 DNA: TGTGCCAGCAGGACCGGGGGGCCGGCCACCGGGGAGCTGTTTTTT

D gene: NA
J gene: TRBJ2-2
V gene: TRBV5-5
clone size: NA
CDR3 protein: CASSLVAGETGELFF
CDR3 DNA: TGTGCCAGCAGCTTGGTTGCAGGGGAGACCGGGGAGCTGTTTTTT

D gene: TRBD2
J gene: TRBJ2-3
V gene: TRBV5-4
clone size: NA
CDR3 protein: CASSSAGTRTTDTQYF
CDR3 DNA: TGTGCCAGCAGCTCCGCCGGGACTAGAACCACAGATACGCAGTATTTT

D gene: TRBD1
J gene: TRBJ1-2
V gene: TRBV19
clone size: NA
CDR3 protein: CASRTDRGRGPYGYTF
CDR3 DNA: TGTGCCAGTAGGACGGACAGGGGTCGCGGACCGTATGGCTACACCTTC

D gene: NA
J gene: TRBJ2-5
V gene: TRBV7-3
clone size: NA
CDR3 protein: CASSPRAGETQYF
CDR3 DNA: TGTGCCAGCAGCCCAAGAGCGGGTGAGACCCAGTACTTC

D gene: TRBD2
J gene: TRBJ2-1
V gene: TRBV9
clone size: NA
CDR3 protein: CASSVVSGRLSEQFF
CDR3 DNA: TGTGCCAGCAGCGTAGTCAGCGGGAGGTTGAGTGAGCAGTTCTTC

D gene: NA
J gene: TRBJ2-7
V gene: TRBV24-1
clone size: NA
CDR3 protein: CATSVSGNYEQYF
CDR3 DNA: TGTGCCACCAGTGTTTCAGGGAACTACGAGCAGTACTTC

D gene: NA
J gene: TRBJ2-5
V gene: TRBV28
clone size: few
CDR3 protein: CASSFLQETQYF
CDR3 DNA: TGTGCCAGCAGTTTCTTACAAGAGACCCAGTACTTC

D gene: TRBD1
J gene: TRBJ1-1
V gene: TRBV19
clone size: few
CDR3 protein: CASSIKQGSEAFF
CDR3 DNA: TGTGCCAGTAGTATTAAACAGGGGTCTGAAGCTTTCTTT

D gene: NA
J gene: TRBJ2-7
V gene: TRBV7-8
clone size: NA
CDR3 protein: CASSATSGAYEQYF
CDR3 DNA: TGTGCCAGCAGCGCCACGTCAGGGGCCTACGAGCAGTACTTC

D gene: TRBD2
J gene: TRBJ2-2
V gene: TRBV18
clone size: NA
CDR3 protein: CASSRLDSGSWTGELFF
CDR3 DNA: TGTGCCAGCTCACGGTTGGATAGCGGGAGTTGGACCGGGGAGCTGTTTTTT

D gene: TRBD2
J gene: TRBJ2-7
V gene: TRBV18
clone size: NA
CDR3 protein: CASSPPTGGPGEQYF
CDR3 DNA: TGTGCCAGCTCACCACCTACGGGAGGCCCGGGGGAGCAGTACTTC

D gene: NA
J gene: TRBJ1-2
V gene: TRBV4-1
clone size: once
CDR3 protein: CASSQDPNGDGYTF
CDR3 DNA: TGCGCCAGCAGCCAAGATCCCAACGGTGATGGCTACACCTTC

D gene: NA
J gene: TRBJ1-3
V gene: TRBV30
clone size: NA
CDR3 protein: CAWSGPHSTIYF
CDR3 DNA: TGTGCCTGGAGTGGACCTCACAGCACCATATATTTT

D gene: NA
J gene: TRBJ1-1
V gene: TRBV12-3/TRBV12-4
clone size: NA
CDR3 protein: CASSAQGRAEAFF
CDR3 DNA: TGTGCCAGCAGTGCTCAGGGGAGGGCTGAAGCTTTCTTT

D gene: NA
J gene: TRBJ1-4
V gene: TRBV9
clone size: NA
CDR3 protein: CASSVGSGTNEKLFF
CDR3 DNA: TGTGCCAGCAGCGTAGGTTCAGGGACTAATGAAAAACTGTTTTTT

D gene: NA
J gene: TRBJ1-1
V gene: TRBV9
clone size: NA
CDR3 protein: CASSVWAKEAFF
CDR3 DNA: TGTGCCAGCAGCGTATGGGCCAAAGAAGCTTTCTTT

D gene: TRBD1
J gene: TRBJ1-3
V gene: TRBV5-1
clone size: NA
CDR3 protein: CASSPLRGRSGNTIYF
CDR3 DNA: TGCGCCAGCAGCCCCCTTAGGGGGCGGTCAGGAAACACCATATATTTT

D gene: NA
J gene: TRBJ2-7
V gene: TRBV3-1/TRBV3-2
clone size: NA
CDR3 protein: CASSRTAYEQYF
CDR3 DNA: TGTGCCAGCAGCCGGACAGCCTACGAGCAGTACTTC

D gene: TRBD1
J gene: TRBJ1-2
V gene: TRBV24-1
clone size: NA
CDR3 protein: CATYARGRTF
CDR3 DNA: TGTGCCACCTACGCCAGGGGGCGGACCTTC

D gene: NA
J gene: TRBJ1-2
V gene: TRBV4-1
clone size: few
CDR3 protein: CASSQVGGYTF
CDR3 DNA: TGCGCCAGCAGCCAAGTCGGGGGCTACACCTTC

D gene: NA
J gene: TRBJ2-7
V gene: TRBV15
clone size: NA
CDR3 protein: CATSSHGGYEQYF
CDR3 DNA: TGTGCCACCAGCTCACACGGAGGCTACGAGCAGTACTTC

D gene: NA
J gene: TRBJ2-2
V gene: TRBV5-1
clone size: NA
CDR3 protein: CASSFHGQNTGELFF
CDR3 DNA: TGCGCCAGCAGCTTCCACGGACAGAACACCGGGGAGCTGTTTTTT

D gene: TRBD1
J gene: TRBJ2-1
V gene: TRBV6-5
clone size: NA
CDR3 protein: CASIGGSYLEQFF
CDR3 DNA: TGTGCCAGCATAGGGGGCAGTTATCTTGAGCAGTTCTTC

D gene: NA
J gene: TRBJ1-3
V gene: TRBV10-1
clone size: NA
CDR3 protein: CASSESTGIATGNTIYF
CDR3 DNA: TGCGCCAGCAGTGAATCAACAGGGATAGCGACTGGAAACACCATATATTTT

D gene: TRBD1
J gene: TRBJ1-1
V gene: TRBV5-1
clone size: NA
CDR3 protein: CASSPEYRDRREAFF
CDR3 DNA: TGCGCCAGCAGCCCAGAGTACCGGGACAGGCGTGAAGCTTTCTTT

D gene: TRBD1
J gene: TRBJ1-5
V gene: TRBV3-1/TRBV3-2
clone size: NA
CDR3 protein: CASSPGTGSKHQPQHF
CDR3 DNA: TGTGCCAGCAGCCCGGGGACAGGGAGTAAACATCAGCCCCAGCATTTT

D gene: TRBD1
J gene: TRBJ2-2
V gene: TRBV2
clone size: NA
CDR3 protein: CASITQGAGELFF
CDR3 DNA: TGTGCCAGCATTACACAGGGGGCCGGGGAGCTGTTTTTT

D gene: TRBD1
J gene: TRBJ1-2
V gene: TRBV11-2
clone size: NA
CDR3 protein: CASSLMTGGIIGYTF
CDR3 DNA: TGTGCCAGCAGCTTAATGACAGGGGGCATTATTGGCTACACCTTC

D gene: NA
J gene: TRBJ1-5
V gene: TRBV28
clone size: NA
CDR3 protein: CASSRGYNQPQHF
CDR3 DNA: TGTGCCAGCAGTCGAGGGTACAATCAGCCCCAGCATTTT

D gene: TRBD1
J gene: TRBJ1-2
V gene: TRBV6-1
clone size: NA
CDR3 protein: CASSEVEYWTGALYGYTF
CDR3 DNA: TGTGCCAGCAGTGAAGTGGAGTATTGGACAGGTGCCCTCTATGGCTACACCTTC

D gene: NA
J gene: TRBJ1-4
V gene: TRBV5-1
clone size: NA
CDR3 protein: CASRSQGITNEKLFF
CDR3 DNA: TGCGCCAGCAGAAGCCAGGGAATTACTAATGAAAAACTGTTTTTT

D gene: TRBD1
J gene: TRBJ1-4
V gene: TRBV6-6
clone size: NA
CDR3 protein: CASSFQGAANEKLFF
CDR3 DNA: TGTGCCAGCAGTTTCCAGGGGGCCGCTAATGAAAAACTGTTTTTT

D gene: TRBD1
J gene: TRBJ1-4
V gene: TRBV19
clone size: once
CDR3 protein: CASSAATGVEKLFF
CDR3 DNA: TGTGCCAGTAGTGCGGCGACAGGGGTTGAAAAACTGTTTTTT

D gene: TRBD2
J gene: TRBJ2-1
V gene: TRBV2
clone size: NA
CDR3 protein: CASREAGGDSNEQFF
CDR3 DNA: TGTGCCAGCAGGGAAGCGGGAGGGGACTCGAATGAGCAGTTCTTC

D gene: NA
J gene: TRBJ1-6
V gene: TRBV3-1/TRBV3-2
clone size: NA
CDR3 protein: CASRLTGVSPLHF
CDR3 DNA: TGTGCCAGCAGGCTCACGGGGGTCTCACCCCTCCACTTT

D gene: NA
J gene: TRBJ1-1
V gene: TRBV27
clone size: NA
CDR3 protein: CASSLVGVPMNTEAFF
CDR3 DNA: TGTGCCAGCAGTTTAGTAGGGGTGCCCATGAACACTGAAGCTTTCTTT

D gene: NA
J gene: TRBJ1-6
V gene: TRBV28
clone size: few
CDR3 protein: CASGSGNSPLHF
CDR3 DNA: TGTGCCAGCGGCAGCGGTAATTCACCCCTCCACTTT

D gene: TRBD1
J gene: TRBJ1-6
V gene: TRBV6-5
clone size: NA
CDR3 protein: CASNTGTVNSPLHF
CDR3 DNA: TGTGCCAGCAACACCGGGACAGTTAATTCACCCCTCCACTTT

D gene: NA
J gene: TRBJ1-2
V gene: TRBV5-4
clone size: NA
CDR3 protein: CASSLNTLDGYTF
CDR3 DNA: TGTGCCAGCAGCTTGAACACCTTGGATGGCTACACCTTC

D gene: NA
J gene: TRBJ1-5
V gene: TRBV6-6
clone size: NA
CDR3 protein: CASRTVNSNQPQHF
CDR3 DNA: TGTGCCAGCAGGACAGTGAATAGCAATCAGCCCCAGCATTTT

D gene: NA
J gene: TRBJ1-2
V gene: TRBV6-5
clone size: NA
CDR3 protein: CASTRTGTLNYGYTF
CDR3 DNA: TGTGCCAGCACCCGCACAGGAACCCTTAACTATGGCTACACCTTC

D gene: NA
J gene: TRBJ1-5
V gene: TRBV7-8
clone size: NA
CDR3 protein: CASSLLPGADNQPQHF
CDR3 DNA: TGTGCCAGCAGCCTCCTTCCTGGGGCAGACAATCAGCCCCAGCATTTT

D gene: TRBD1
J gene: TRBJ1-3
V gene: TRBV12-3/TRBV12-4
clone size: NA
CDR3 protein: CASRGGPGNTIYF
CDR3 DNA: TGTGCCAGCAGAGGGGGCCCTGGAAACACCATATATTTT

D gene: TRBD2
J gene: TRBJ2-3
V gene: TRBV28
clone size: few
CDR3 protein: CASSTRTSGTTDTQYF
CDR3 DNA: TGTGCCAGCAGTACGCGGACTAGCGGGACCACAGATACGCAGTATTTT

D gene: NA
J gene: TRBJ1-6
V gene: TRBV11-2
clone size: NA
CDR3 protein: CASTLSLNSPLHF
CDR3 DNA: TGTGCCAGCACCTTATCGTTAAATTCACCCCTCCACTTT